This T cell receptor (beta chain) was sequenced for a study of naive CD8 T cells in extremely preterm neonates. Study results and limitations: Relative to older groups, preterm infants had shorter, less trimmed CDR3s with fewer N additions. Preterm neonate repertoires were significantly less rich by iChao1 than others.

In regard to this clone: What it recognizes is unknown.

The method was immunoSEQ multiplex PCR; TCRdb's version includes in-frame clones alone and lacks a portion of them. The profile shows some 7,000 clones, about 97% of them singletons. Live Annexin V-negative naive CD3+CD8+CD45RA+CCR7+ T cells were sorted. In germline, CDR1 is LNHNV, CDR2 YYDKDF (reference sequence). The CDR3 contains 13 residues. Trimming took 6 bases from V and 7 from J, leaving 15 bases between them. Source material: naive CD8+ T cells from blood. The clonotype comes from a human donor in good health. This chain uses TRBV15 with TRBJ1-2, with D possibly TRBD1 on 6 matching bases. The CDR3: CATSRSPRGGYTF. The CDR3, as DNA: TGTGCCACCAGTCGGTCTCCCAGGGGTGGCTACACCTTC.